The 25 T cell receptor beta chains listed next were all sequenced from one sample in a study of identical twins. TCRdb called the 5' RACE reads again in MiXCR, with one record for every CDR3 protein. The table lists 200,000 to 250,000 distinct CDR3 sequences, about 6.7% of them singletons. The sample was also linked to a second study, of T cells expressing NK-cell markers.

The sequenced sample consisted of CD8+ T cells sorted from blood. The receptor source for this set is a woman under 30 in good health.

This clonotype was counted only a few times. The rearrangement uses TRBV3-1 and TRBJ1-1; a possible D gene is TRBD1 (5 bases). The V end lost 1 base, the J end lost 1 base, and 19 bases lay between the germline ends. Per the germline V gene, CDR1 is LGHDT and CDR2 is YNNKEL (reference sequence). The CDR3 totals 18 residues. The CDR3 here is CASSQVVYRAGQNTEAFF. DNA of the CDR3: TGTGCCAGCAGCCAAGTGGTCTACCGGGCAGGGCAGAACACTGAAGCTTTCTTT. Full variable domain (outside the CDR3, taken from reference TRBV3-1 and TRBJ1-1): DTAVSQTPKYLVTQMGNDKSIKCEQNLGHDTMYWYKQDSKKFLKIMFSYNNKELIINETVPNRFSPKSPDKAHLNLHINSLELGDSAVYFCASSQVVYRAGQNTEAFFGQGTRLTVV.

A word on this clonotype: A read error may account for a junction end that differs from germline. The rearrangement links TRBV5-6 to TRBJ2-3; TRBD2 aligns across 8 bases. The CDR3 has 13 residues. CDR1 is SGHDT and CDR2 is YYEEEE in the germline V gene. The CDR3 reads CAISRGGRHTQYF. As DNA, the CDR3 is TGTGCCATCAGCCGGGGGGGCCGCCATACGCAGTATTTT.

This clonotype was found a few times. The genes are TRBV6-2 or TRBV6-3 and TRBJ2-5; tentative D call: TRBD1 (6 bases). The V end lost 6 bases, the J end lost 2 bases, and 10 bases lay between the germline ends. In germline, CDR1 is MNHEY, CDR2 SVGEGT. This CDR3 has 13 amino acids. The CDR3 DNA is TGTGCCAGCAGCATCGGACAGCAAGAGACCCAGTACTTC. Translated, it gives CASSIGQQETQYF.

This chain joins TRBV20-1 and TRBJ2-7; D call uncertain. The CDR3 sequence is 14 residues long. Deletions cut 6 bases from V and 4 bases from J, with 19 bases between. The germline V gene has CDR1 DFQATT and CDR2 SNEGSKA (reference sequence). For the CDR3, the DNA is TGCAGTGCATCCTCTAGAGAGATGCCTTACGAGCAGTACTTC. Translating it yields CSASSREMPYEQYF.

The rearrangement links TRBV10-2 to TRBJ2-5; 10 bases line up with TRBD2. Losses at the gene ends were 6 bases for V and 5 bases for J; bases not matched to a gene: 6. The germline V gene encodes CDR1 WSHSY and CDR2 SAAADI. CDR3 length: 14 residues. CDR3 sequence: CASRKAGGRETQYF. The CDR3 bases are TGCGCCAGCAGAAAAGCGGGGGGGCGTGAGACCCAGTACTTC.

Ten or more counts support this clonotype. The V gene is TRBV15, the J gene TRBJ2-7; 7 positions agree with TRBD1. V shed 3 bases and J 3 bases; nucleotides not matched to a gene: 5. This CDR3 region has 14 residues. The germline V gene has CDR1 LNHNV and CDR2 YYDKDF (reference sequence). The CDR3 DNA is TGTGCCACCAGCAGGACAGGGACCCTCTACGAGCAGTACTTC. This gives the protein CATSRTGTLYEQYF.

This clonotype was recorded a few times. The rearrangement joins TRBV10-3 to TRBJ2-6, with D tentatively TRBD1 (5 bases). Germline lookup yields CDR1 ENHRY and CDR2 SYGVKD. The CDR3 loop spans 15 amino acids. V was pared by 8 bases and J by 1 base, with 12 bases between. The CDR3 nucleotides read TGTGCCATCTTTAAGACAGCGTCTGGGGCCAACGTCCTGACTTTC. Translating it yields CAIFKTASGANVLTF.

At least ten counts were recorded for this clonotype. This chain connects TRBV9 to TRBJ2-3; TRBD2 might be the D (6 bases). The V gene's germline CDR1 is SGDLS and CDR2 YYNGEE. CDR3 size: 14 residues. Trimming removed 4 bases at V and 2 bases at J, with 11 bases between. This CDR3 is CASSISGYTDTQYF. The CDR3 DNA reads TGTGCCAGCAGCATTAGCGGATACACAGATACGCAGTATTTT.

This clonotype was detected once. The rearrangement joins TRBV4-1 to TRBJ2-7; D unclear. Germline loops: CDR1 MGHRA, CDR2 YSYEKL. This CDR3 is 15 amino acids long. The V and J ends lost 1 base and 2 bases respectively, with 12 bases between them. The CDR3 sequence: CASSQVSGTTYEQYF. The CDR3 coding sequence is TGCGCCAGCAGCCAAGTGTCAGGCACAACCTACGAGCAGTACTTC.

The rearrangement links TRBV12-3 or TRBV12-4 to TRBJ2-7, with D perhaps TRBD2 (6 bases). V was trimmed by 3 bases and J by 0 bases, leaving 12 bases between them. This CDR3 is built from 15 residues. The CDR3 loop is CASSFGTADSYEQYF. The CDR3 DNA reads as TGTGCCAGCAGTTTCGGGACTGCAGACTCCTACGAGCAGTACTTC.

This clonotype was seen only a few times. V usage is TRBV5-1 and J usage is TRBJ1-2; possibly TRBD1 for D (5 bases). Germline V gene data show CDR1 as SGHRS and CDR2 as YFSETQ. This CDR3 region has 14 residues. The germline V and J ends were trimmed by 3 bases and 4 bases, with 13 bases remaining between them. CDR3 coding DNA: TGCGCCAGCAGCTGGTCCGGGGCCGCCTATGGCTACACCTTC. Amino acid sequence: CASSWSGAAYGYTF.

The J gene is TRBJ1-1, the V gene TRBV25-1; TRBD1 matches at 8 bases. The junction had 9 bases not matched to a gene; V was cut back by 3 bases and J by 6 bases. This CDR3 region has 15 residues. Germline V lookup: CDR1 MGHDK, CDR2 SYGVNS. The CDR3 reads CASSDQTGDLAEAFF. The CDR3 coding sequence is TGTGCCAGCAGTGATCAGACAGGGGACTTGGCTGAAGCTTTCTTT.

DNA of the CDR3: TGTGCCAGCAGCGTAGAAAGCGATGAGCAGTTCTTC. It is translated as CASSVESDEQFF. The chain links TRBV9 to TRBJ2-1; D is unresolved. CDR1 is SGDLS, CDR2 YYNGEE, per germline. The CDR3 is made up of 12 amino acids. Trimming removed 0 bases from V and 8 bases from J, with 6 bases in between.

This clonotype was seen at least ten times. V gene TRBV27 combines with J gene TRBJ2-1, with D perhaps matching TRBD2 (7 bases). Germline-derived CDR1 and CDR2 are MNHEY and SMNVEV (reference sequence). V was pared by 3 bases and J by 7 bases, with 13 bases between. There are 14 residues in the CDR3. The CDR3 coding sequence is TGTGCCAGCAGTTTGGGGGGGCCGGGTAATGAGCAGTTCTTC. This gives the protein CASSLGGPGNEQFF.

This clonotype is medium-sized in the sample. The rearrangement links TRBV6-4 to TRBJ2-1, with 13 bases identical to TRBD2. The germline gives CDR1 MRHNA, CDR2 SNTAGT. There are 15 residues in the CDR3. Trimming took 4 bases from V and 4 from J; bases not matched to a gene: 1. CDR3 loop: CASSGTSGGYNEQFF. Written as DNA, the CDR3 is TGTGCCAGCAGTGGGACTAGCGGGGGTTACAATGAGCAGTTCTTC.

CDR3 sequence (DNA): TGTGCCACCAGCACCCCCCCGCAAGAGACCCAGTACTTC. Protein: CATSTPPQETQYF. The chain uses TRBV15 and TRBJ2-5; D gene ambiguous. The CDR3 contains 13 residues. Deletions cut 4 bases from V and 2 bases from J, with 8 bases between. Germline-derived CDR1 and CDR2 are LNHNV and YYDKDF (reference sequence).

The chain recombines TRBV27 with TRBJ2-7; D uncertain. This CDR3 has 13 residues. V lost 2 bases and J lost 2, with 7 bases in between. CDR1 and CDR2 (germline): MNHEY, SMNVEV (reference sequence). CDR3 DNA: TGTGCCAGCAGTTTAGGGGTGGCCTACGAGCAGTACTTC. It codes for CASSLGVAYEQYF.

This clonotype appeared a few times. V usage is TRBV11-2 and J usage is TRBJ2-7; a weak D match, TRBD2 (6 bases). Germline values: CDR1 SGHAT, CDR2 FQNNGV. V lost 1 base, J lost 5 bases, and 15 bases lay in between. This CDR3 spans 15 amino acids. CDR3 sequence reads: CASSLGTIETDEQYF. The CDR3 bases are TGTGCCAGCAGCTTAGGGACTATAGAAACCGACGAGCAGTACTTC.

This clonotype was recorded many times. The chain joins TRBV7-9 to TRBJ2-7; D call uncertain. The CDR3 contains 13 residues. Germline CDR1 SEHNR, CDR2 FQNEAQ (reference sequence). V gave up 7 bases and J gave up 0 bases, with 10 bases separating them. Here the CDR3 reads CASTHPSSYEQYF. The CDR3 nucleotides read TGTGCCAGCACCCACCCGAGCTCCTACGAGCAGTACTTC. The full variable domain, its missing parts supplied by reference TRBV7-9 and TRBJ2-7, is DTGVSQNPRHKITKRGQNVTFRCDPISEHNRLYWYRQTLGQGPEFLTYFQNEAQLEKSRLLSDRFSAERPKGSFSTLEIQRTEQGDSAMYLCASTHPSSYEQYFGPGTRLTVT.

This clonotype has more than one count but fewer than ten. The chain employs TRBV29-1 and TRBJ1-3, with a weak D call TRBD1 (5 bases). There are 13 residues in the CDR3. V lost 5 bases and J 1 base, leaving 9 bases between the germline ends. The germline CDR1 and CDR2 sequences are SQVTM and ANQGSEA. The CDR3 coding sequence is TGCAGCGTTAGTGACAGATCTGGAAACACCATATATTTT. Amino acid sequence: CSVSDRSGNTIYF. Filled out from reference TRBV29-1 and TRBJ1-3, the complete variable domain reads SAVISQKPSRDICQRGTSLTIQCQVDSQVTMMFWYRQQPGQSLTLIATANQGSEATYESGFVIDKFPISRPNLTFSTLTVSNMSPEDSSIYLCSVSDRSGNTIYFGEGSWLTVV.

There are many counts of this clonotype. The chain combines TRBV3-1 with TRBJ2-1, with D perhaps TRBD2 (5 bases). Germline CDR1 is LGHDT and CDR2 is YNNKEL (reference sequence). The CDR3 has 15 amino acids. The germline V and J ends were trimmed by 3 bases and 2 bases, with 11 bases remaining between them. CDR3 residues: CASSHAGGTYNEQFF. The CDR3 DNA follows: TGTGCCAGCAGCCATGCCGGAGGTACCTACAATGAGCAGTTCTTC.

The table lists this clonotype with many counts. The rearrangement joins TRBV6-1 to TRBJ1-5; the D is unclear. Germline lookup yields CDR1 MNHNS and CDR2 SASEGT. The CDR3 is 16 residues long. The V end was cut by 8 bases, the J end by 1 base, with 18 bases between. DNA for the CDR3: TGTGCCAGCCTAGAATCTGTTACACGGAGCAATCAGCCCCAGCATTTT. It yields the protein CASLESVTRSNQPQHF.

This clonotype appeared a few times. The chain couples TRBV10-1 to TRBJ2-7, with no clear D. CDR3 length: 15 amino acids. Germline CDR1 and CDR2: WNHNN and SYGVQD (reference sequence). V lost 0 bases to trimming and J lost 2 bases, with 11 bases between them. CDR3 coding DNA: TGCGCCAGCAGTGAGTCACGCGGAGATCCCTACGAGCAGTACTTC. The encoded protein is CASSESRGDPYEQYF.

The rearrangement uses TRBV7-9 and TRBJ1-1; D call uncertain. The CDR3 spans 14 residues. V lost 4 bases to trimming and J lost 1 base, with 10 bases between them. CDR1 is SEHNR, CDR2 FQNEAQ, per germline (reference sequence). In nucleotides, the CDR3 is TGTGCCAGCAGCTCGGGAAGAGGGAACACTGAAGCTTTCTTT. Its protein is CASSSGRGNTEAFF.

This clonotype has only a few counts. A junction boundary mismatches the germline segment, possibly from a read error. The gene calls are TRBV29-1 and TRBJ2-2, with 8 bases matching TRBD2. This CDR3 is 15 amino acids long. The V gene's germline CDR1 is SQVTM and CDR2 ANQGSEA. CDR3 bases: TGCAGCATTGATTCCGGGACTAGAAACACCGGGGAGCTGTTTTTT. Translation gives CSIDSGTRNTGELFF.